Following are 9 T cell receptor beta chains from one sample sequenced in a study of blood T cell repertoires in COVID-19. Sequencing used immunoSEQ multiplex PCR; TCRdb keeps in-frame clones, though not all of them. The data contain 110,000 or so clones, about 84% of them seen just once; the ten biggest clones take up roughly 1.6%. Sequencing was performed on peripheral blood. The origin of the receptors is a middle-aged man with acute or convalescent COVID-19.

This clone came up once. The V and J genes are TRBV6-1 and TRBJ2-7; D not certain. V was cut by 1 base and J by 0 bases, with 7 bases left in between. There are 14 residues in the CDR3. From germline, CDR1 is MNHNS and CDR2 SASEGT. The DNA for the CDR3 is TGTGCCAGCAGTGAAGGGTCGGTCTCCTACGAGCAGTACGTC. As protein: CASSEGSVSYEQYV.

In this sample, this clone turned up once. The chain recombines TRBV28 with TRBJ1-1; D call uncertain. Germline V gives CDR1 MDHEN, CDR2 SYDVKM. The V gene lost 3 bases and the J gene lost 11 bases, with 10 bases spanning the gap. The length of the CDR3 is 11 residues. The CDR3 nucleotides read TGTGCCAGCAGTTTTATACTCGGGGCTTTCTTT. Its protein product is CASSFILGAFF.

CDR3 in amino acids: CASSQDESSGPRGGYTF. CDR3 in DNA: TGCGCCAGCAGCCAAGATGAGTCGTCCGGTCCCCGGGGTGGCTACACCTTC. This chain joins TRBV4-1 and TRBJ1-2; D remains unclear. With 0 bases removed from V and 7 bases from J, the gap between germline ends came to 21 bases. The CDR3 length is 17 residues. Germline V gene data show CDR1 as MGHRA and CDR2 as YSYEKL.

CDR3 in DNA: TGTGCCAGCAGCCTCAGGTTCACAGATACGCAGTATTTT. Its translation is CASSLRFTDTQYF. The rearrangement uses TRBV5-6 and TRBJ2-3, with no clear D. Germline lookup yields CDR1 SGHDT and CDR2 YYEEEE. Trimming stripped 4 bases from V and 2 bases from J, with 8 bases between. The CDR3 is 13 residues long.

The chain is built from TRBV10-3 and TRBJ1-2; 10 bases align to TRBD1. Germline V lookup: CDR1 ENHRY, CDR2 SYGVKD. The CDR3 length is 14 residues. V dropped 4 bases and J dropped 8; count of bases not matched to a gene: 7. CDR3 DNA sequence: TGTGCCATCAGTGGTGCGACAGGGGGCGGCGGCTACACCTTC. It encodes CAISGATGGGGYTF.

This sequence joins TRBV19 and TRBJ1-1; D remains unclear. The germline V gene encodes CDR1 LNHDA and CDR2 SQIVND (reference sequence). The CDR3 consists of 14 residues. V gave up 1 base and J gave up 4 bases, with 10 bases separating them. CDR3 sequence (DNA): TGTGCCAGTAGTATAGTGCACAGATCCACTGAAGCTTTCTTT. Translation gives CASSIVHRSTEAFF.

The rearrangement links TRBV2 to TRBJ2-3; 8 nucleotides line up with TRBD2. This CDR3 comprises 12 residues. Losses at the gene ends were 6 bases for V and 13 bases for J; bases not matched to a gene: 9. Germline lookup yields CDR1 SNHLY and CDR2 FYNNEI. The CDR3 reads CASSYTGGPEYF. The CDR3 DNA follows: TGTGCCAGCAGCTACACGGGGGGGCCGGAGTATTTT.

The J gene is TRBJ1-2, the V gene TRBV30; D not certain. Between the trimmed V and J ends, which lost 0 bases and 12 bases, there was a span of 11 bases. The germline gives CDR1 GTSNPN, CDR2 SVGIG (reference sequence). The CDR3 runs to 11 residues. The CDR3 nucleotides read TGTGCCTGGAGTGTACCGCAGGCGAACACCTTC. Its protein product is CAWSVPQANTF.

This clone was observed once. The V gene is TRBV19, the J gene TRBJ1-2; tentative D call: TRBD1 (6 bases). This CDR3 is 14 amino acids long. Trimming removed 4 bases from V and 7 bases from J, with 16 bases in between. CDR1 LNHDA and CDR2 SQIVND come from the germline V gene (reference sequence). CDR3 in amino acids: CASSTDSPLGGYTF. The DNA for the CDR3 is TGTGCCAGTAGTACGGACAGCCCGTTGGGTGGCTACACCTTC. Full variable domain (outside the CDR3, taken from reference TRBV19 and TRBJ1-2): DGGITQSPKYLFRKEGQNVTLSCEQNLNHDAMYWYRQDPGQGLRLIYYSQIVNDFQKGDIAEGYSVSREKKESFPLTVTSAQKNPTAFYLCASSTDSPLGGYTFGSGTRLTVV.